The source of this T cell receptor beta chain is a study of human versus mouse CDR3 diversity and MHC coevolution. Trimming cost V 4 bases and J 7 bases; bases outside gene matches: 3. The germline V gene has CDR1 KGHSH and CDR2 LQKENI. The CDR3 runs 13 residues. Sequencing was performed with immunoSEQ multiplex PCR; in TCRdb, only in-frame clones are kept and a portion is missing. The table records 50,000 to 65,000 clones, about 93% of them present only once. This sequence originates from a person aged 55 to 75 in good health. The sequenced sample consisted of naive CD4+ T cells from blood. Sample subset: CD45RO-negative CD62L-positive naive CD4 T cells. V is TRBV18 and J is TRBJ2-1, with 8 bases matching TRBD2. The CDR3 DNA follows: TGTGCCAGCTCACAGCGGGAGACGAATGAGCAGTTCTTC. It translates to CASSQRETNEQFF.